This TCR beta chain derives from a study of neoadjuvant anti-PD-1 for oral cavity cancer. Study as a whole: Non-progressing patients received a fourth nivolumab dose near day 43, then surgery on days 50-56.

Study-level points and caveats: Treg/Th17 ratio rose with pretreatment blood and fell with post-treatment tumor TCRbeta clonality.

Patients had newly diagnosed, untreated stage II-IVA oral cavity squamous cell carcinoma. No culture or expansion preceded analysis of these blood cells. The data were produced by immunoSEQ multiplex PCR, yet TCRdb's version contains in-frame clones alone and is incomplete. The table lists about 15,000 clones, around 70% of them singletons. This clone has a single count. Its specificity is unknown. The CDR3 is made up of 15 amino acids. V lost 4 bases and J 1 base, leaving 14 bases between the germline ends. Germline V CDR1 and CDR2: SGHNT, YYREEE (reference sequence). V and J are TRBV5-4 and TRBJ1-1; D gene ambiguous. The material sequenced was PBMCs, taken before nivolumab (anti-PD-1) treatment. The origin of this receptor is a person between 40 and 80 years old with oral cavity squamous cell carcinoma. The chain's CDR3 is CASSRDPFQNTEAFF. In nucleotides, the CDR3 is TGTGCCAGCAGCCGCGACCCGTTTCAGAACACTGAAGCTTTCTTT.